Listed below are T cell receptor beta chains from one sample, sequenced in a study of brain T cells in children with intractable seizures. Profiled with immunoSEQ multiplex PCR; TCRdb holds only in-frame clones, not every one. The sample records about 340,000 clones, 93% being singletons. The sample here was peripheral blood, taken 4 to 5 months after surgery. Receptors were obtained from a boy under two years old with tuberous sclerosis and intractable seizures. Each CDR3 is given with its conserved first and last residue. D genes are given only for firm matches. The listing skips clone size in some rows; elsewhere it reads once, few, many or a size class.

TRBV7-9	14	-	-	TRBJ1-2	CASSLEVPNYGYTF	TGTGCCAGCAGCCTAGAGGTCCCTAACTATGGCTACACCTTC
TRBV7-9	12	-	-	TRBJ1-5	CASSHTNQPQHF	TGTGCCAGCAGCCACACGAATCAGCCCCAGCATTTT
TRBV3-1/TRBV3-2	15	-	-	TRBJ2-5	CASSQWAGARETQYF	TGTGCCAGCAGCCAATGGGCGGGGGCGAGGGAGACCCAGTACTTC
TRBV13	11	-	-	TRBJ2-2	CASSLVGELFF	TGTGCCAGCAGCTTAGTCGGGGAGCTGTTTTTT
TRBV5-6	14	-	-	TRBJ1-2	CASSLSPRDYGYTF	TGTGCCAGCAGCTTGAGTCCTAGGGACTATGGCTACACCTTC
TRBV5-1	16	TRBD1	once	TRBJ1-2	CASSAGTGRENYGYTF	TGCGCCAGCAGCGCGGGGACAGGGAGGGAGAACTATGGCTACACCTTC
TRBV19	15	-	-	TRBJ1-2	CASSIEAARNYGYTF	TGTGCCAGTAGTATAGAGGCAGCCCGTAACTATGGCTACACCTTC
TRBV6-6	13	-	-	TRBJ2-5	CASSYSSTETQYF	TGTGCCAGCAGTTACTCGAGTACGGAGACCCAGTACTTC
TRBV11-2	15	-	-	TRBJ1-1	CASSKGGPLNTEAFF	TGTGCCAGCTCAAAGGGGGGGCCCTTGAACACTGAAGCTTTCTTT
TRBV6-4	15	-	once	TRBJ2-3	CASSDSGRVSDTQYF	TGTGCCAGCAGTGACTCTGGAAGGGTTTCAGATACGCAGTATTTT
TRBV3-1/TRBV3-2	14	TRBD2	-	TRBJ2-5	CASSQDSSGGTQYF	TGTGCCAGCAGCCAAGATTCTAGCGGGGGGACCCAGTACTTC
TRBV19	17	TRBD2	-	TRBJ2-4	CASSIGSLAGGPSIQYF	TGTGCCAGTAGTATAGGTTCCCTAGCGGGAGGGCCGAGCATTCAGTACTTC
TRBV4-2	18	TRBD2	-	TRBJ2-4	CASSQDHPPSGRANIQYF	TGTGCCAGCAGCCAAGATCACCCCCCTAGCGGGAGGGCCAACATTCAGTACTTC
TRBV12-3/TRBV12-4	11	-	-	TRBJ1-2	CASSLGGPDFF	TGTGCCAGCAGTTTAGGAGGGCCTGATTTCTTC
TRBV4-1	15	TRBD2	-	TRBJ2-7	CASSQIAGGISEQYF	TGCGCCAGCAGCCAAATAGCGGGGGGAATCTCCGAGCAGTACTTC
TRBV11-2	14	TRBD1	-	TRBJ2-1	CASTPWQGADELFF	TGTGCCAGCACCCCATGGCAGGGGGCCGATGAGCTGTTCTTC
TRBV19	14	TRBD2	-	TRBJ2-1	CASSPSAGGNEQFF	TGTGCCAGTAGCCCGTCAGCGGGGGGGAATGAGCAGTTCTTC
TRBV10-3	14	TRBD2	-	TRBJ2-1	CAIRSGSSYNEQFF	TGTGCCATCAGAAGCGGGAGCTCCTACAATGAGCAGTTCTTC
TRBV9	17	TRBD2	-	TRBJ2-3	CASSDWTSGGGSDTQYF	TGTGCCAGCAGCGACTGGACTAGCGGGGGGGGCTCAGATACGCAGTATTTT
TRBV30	14	-	-	TRBJ2-1	CAWSVGVKGNEQFF	TGTGCCTGGAGTGTTGGAGTCAAGGGCAATGAGCAGTTCTTC
TRBV27	15	TRBD1	-	TRBJ1-2	CASSLLVGQPYGYTF	TGTGCCAGCAGTTTATTAGTGGGACAGCCCTATGGCTACACCTTC
TRBV15	15	TRBD1	-	TRBJ1-2	CATSIRDRENYGYTF	TGTGCCACCAGCATCCGGGACAGGGAGAACTATGGCTACACCTTC
TRBV6-2/TRBV6-3	14	TRBD1	once	TRBJ1-1	CASSSDRANTEAFF	TGTGCCAGCAGTTCGGACAGGGCGAACACTGAAGCTTTCTTT
TRBV27	17	TRBD1	-	TRBJ1-6	CASSLSTGTENNSPLHF	TGTGCCAGCAGTTTATCGACTGGGACAGAAAATAATTCACCCCTCCACTTT
TRBV27	15	TRBD1	few	TRBJ1-1	CASSARQGMVAEAFF	TGTGCCAGCAGTGCGCGACAGGGTATGGTCGCTGAAGCTTTCTTT
TRBV7-6	14	-	-	TRBJ1-1	CASSLGGVVTEAFF	TGTGCCAGCAGCTTAGGGGGGGTCGTAACTGAAGCTTTCTTT
TRBV7-3	16	TRBD2	-	TRBJ2-3	CASSPYPTSGTDTQYF	TGTGCCAGCAGCCCCTACCCGACTAGCGGAACAGATACGCAGTATTTT
TRBV7-6	16	TRBD2	-	TRBJ2-1	CASSPVASGSYNEQFF	TGTGCCAGCAGCCCGGTGGCTAGCGGATCGTACAATGAGCAGTTCTTC
TRBV14	17	TRBD1	-	TRBJ2-1	CASSLRLAGTGSGEQFF	TGTGCCAGCAGCCTGAGATTGGCCGGGACAGGGAGTGGTGAGCAGTTCTTC
TRBV18	18	TRBD2	-	TRBJ2-5	CASSPNLVGLAGEQTQYF	TGTGCCAGCTCACCTAACCTTGTCGGACTAGCGGGGGAACAGACCCAGTACTTC
TRBV19	13	-	-	TRBJ2-1	CASSIGWKNEQFF	TGTGCCAGTAGTATCGGGTGGAAAAATGAGCAGTTCTTC
TRBV7-6	14	TRBD1	-	TRBJ1-1	CASSLGTGYGEAFF	TGTGCCAGCAGCTTAGGGACAGGGTACGGTGAAGCTTTCTTT
TRBV24-1	15	TRBD2	-	TRBJ2-4	CATSDPTSGKNIQYF	TGTGCCACCAGTGACCCGACTAGCGGGAAAAACATTCAGTACTTC
TRBV10-1	13	-	-	TRBJ2-1	CATSPPSTNEQFF	TGCGCCACCTCTCCCCCCAGTACGAATGAGCAGTTCTTC
TRBV30	14	-	-	TRBJ1-3	CAWSPGSLGNTIYF	TGTGCCTGGAGTCCGGGGTCCCTCGGAAACACCATATATTTT
TRBV6-5	15	-	-	TRBJ1-1	CASSYARQANTEAFF	TGTGCCAGCAGTTATGCCCGACAGGCGAACACTGAAGCTTTCTTT
TRBV5-1	13	TRBD2	-	TRBJ2-2	CASRLAGTGELFF	TGCGCCAGCAGACTAGCGGGTACCGGGGAGCTGTTTTTT
TRBV24-1	14	TRBD1	-	TRBJ2-5	CATSEKDREKTQYF	TGTGCCACCAGCGAAAAGGACAGGGAAAAGACCCAGTACTTC
TRBV5-1	15	-	-	TRBJ1-2	CASSPAPGGYYGYTF	TGCGCCAGCAGCCCCGCCCCCGGTGGATACTATGGCTACACCTTC
TRBV2	13	TRBD1	-	TRBJ1-2	CASRGDRNYGYTF	TGTGCCAGCAGAGGGGACAGGAACTATGGCTACACCTTC
TRBV6-5	15	TRBD1	-	TRBJ2-5	CASSYLGQGQETQYF	TGTGCCAGCAGTTACTTGGGACAGGGACAAGAGACCCAGTACTTC
TRBV19	13	-	-	TRBJ1-1	CASSIGGPTEAFF	TGTGCCAGTAGTATTGGGGGCCCCACTGAAGCTTTCTTT
TRBV5-1	14	TRBD1	-	TRBJ1-6	CASSLEGQNSPLHF	TGCGCCAGCAGCTTGGAGGGACAGAATTCACCCCTCCACTTT
TRBV10-2	16	TRBD2	-	TRBJ2-2	CASSEWLAGGTGELFF	TGCGCCAGCAGTGAGTGGTTAGCGGGAGGGACCGGGGAGCTGTTTTTT
TRBV6-5	13	-	-	TRBJ2-4	CASRKEGKNIQYF	TGTGCCAGCAGAAAGGAGGGGAAAAACATTCAGTACTTC
TRBV7-9	15	-	-	TRBJ2-7	CASSLGGSLTYEQYF	TGTGCCAGCAGCTTAGGGGGCAGTTTGACCTACGAGCAGTACTTC
TRBV27	15	-	-	TRBJ2-3	CASSLSFVLTDTQYF	TGTGCCAGCAGTTTATCGTTCGTCCTAACAGATACGCAGTATTTT
TRBV7-9	15	-	-	TRBJ1-1	CASSLEGQLNTEAFF	TGTGCCAGCAGCTTGGAAGGGCAGTTGAACACTGAAGCTTTCTTT
TRBV10-3	14	TRBD2	-	TRBJ2-7	CAISTGTSAYEQYF	TGTGCCATCAGTACCGGGACTAGCGCCTACGAGCAGTACTTC
TRBV27	13	-	-	TRBJ1-2	CASSPTPNYGYTF	TGTGCCAGCAGTCCGACACCTAACTATGGCTACACCTTC
TRBV2	12	-	-	TRBJ1-5	CASRSVNQPQHF	TGTGCCAGCAGATCCGTCAATCAGCCCCAGCATTTT
TRBV27	14	TRBD1	-	TRBJ2-7	CASSPQWDSYEQYF	TGTGCCAGCAGTCCCCAATGGGACAGTTACGAGCAGTACTTC
TRBV7-2	17	-	-	TRBJ1-1	CASSSRSLRTLNTEAFF	TGTGCCAGCAGCTCCCGGAGCCTCCGGACCCTTAACACTGAAGCTTTCTTT
TRBV16	20	-	-	TRBJ1-2	CASSQFGSQVPRRVNYGYTF	TGTGCCAGCAGCCAATTCGGTTCCCAGGTACCCCGGAGGGTCAACTATGGCTACACCTTC
TRBV30	16	-	-	TRBJ2-3	CAWSVGQAGNTDTQYF	TGTGCCTGGAGTGTAGGTCAGGCGGGGAACACAGATACGCAGTATTTT
TRBV3-1/TRBV3-2	16	TRBD2	-	TRBJ2-7	CASSFGLAGRVYEQYF	TGTGCCAGCAGTTTCGGACTAGCGGGACGGGTTTACGAGCAGTACTTC
TRBV2	13	-	once	TRBJ1-6	CASGFSETSPLHF	TGTGCCAGCGGGTTCTCGGAGACGTCACCCCTCCACTTT
TRBV14	13	-	-	TRBJ1-1	CASSQGTVTEAFF	TGTGCCAGCAGCCAAGGGACGGTCACTGAAGCTTTCTTT
TRBV5-1	17	TRBD2	-	TRBJ2-1	CASSLTSGSLYYNEQFF	TGCGCCAGCAGCTTAACTAGCGGGAGTTTATACTACAATGAGCAGTTCTTC